In this sample, the clone carrying this T cell receptor beta chain turned up many times. Its matching antigen is unknown. Attachment of unique molecular identifiers to individual cDNA molecules was performed. TCRdb re-analysed the 5' RACE reads in MiXCR, keeping a single row per CDR3 protein. The sample records approximately 76,000 distinct CDR3 sequences, around 13% being singletons. The sample belongs to a study of early T cells in non-severe SARS-CoV-2 infection. Study-wide background: Unsorted whole-blood RNA was sequenced in bulk, leaving chains unpaired. Study-level results: Matching with VDJdb favored anti-spike CD8 responses (missing private and CD4 specificities).

CDR1 is SEHNR, CDR2 FQNEAQ, per germline (reference sequence). Trimming took off 4 bases at V and 0 bases at J, with 13 bases between the two ends. This CDR3 is 15 amino acids long. The chain carries TRBV7-9 and TRBJ2-7; weak D call: TRBD2 (5 bases). The sequenced sample consisted of whole blood. This sequence was found in an adult who was a healthcare worker with PCR-confirmed SARS-CoV-2 infection or an uninfected control (not recorded which). The chain's CDR3 is CASSSAGVYSYEQYF. Here the CDR3 DNA reads TGTGCCAGCAGCTCGGCCGGGGTATACTCCTACGAGCAGTACTTC.